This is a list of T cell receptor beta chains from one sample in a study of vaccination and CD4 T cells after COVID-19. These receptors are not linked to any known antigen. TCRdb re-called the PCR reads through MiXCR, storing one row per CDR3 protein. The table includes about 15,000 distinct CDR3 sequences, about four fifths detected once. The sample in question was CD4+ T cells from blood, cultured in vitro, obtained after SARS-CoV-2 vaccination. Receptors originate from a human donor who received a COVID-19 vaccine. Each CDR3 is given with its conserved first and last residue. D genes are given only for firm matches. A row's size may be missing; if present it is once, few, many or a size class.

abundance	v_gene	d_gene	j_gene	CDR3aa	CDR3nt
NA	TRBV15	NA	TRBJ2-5	CATSRGPGETQYF	TGTGCCACCAGCAGAGGGCCGGGAGAGACCCAGTACTTC
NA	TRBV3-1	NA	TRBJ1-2	CASSQFPLGYTF	TGTGCCAGCAGCCAGTTTCCTCTAGGCTACACCTTC
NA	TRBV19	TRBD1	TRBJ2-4	CASSIGQENIQYF	TGTGCCAGTAGTATTGGACAGGAAAACATTCAGTACTTC
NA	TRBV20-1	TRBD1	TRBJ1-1	CSARVGQANTEAFF	TGCAGTGCTAGAGTGGGACAGGCTAACACTGAAGCTTTCTTT
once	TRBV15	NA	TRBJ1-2	CATSRDSRGNYGYTF	TGTGCCACCAGCAGAGATAGCAGGGGCAACTATGGCTACACCTTC
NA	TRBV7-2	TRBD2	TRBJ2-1	CASSPMGRLAGDYEQFF	TGTGCCAGCAGTCCGATGGGTAGGTTAGCGGGGGATTATGAGCAGTTCTTC
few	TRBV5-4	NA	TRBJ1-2	CASSLNLGLEASYGYTF	TGTGCCAGCAGCTTGAATCTAGGACTTGAGGCATCTTATGGCTACACCTTC
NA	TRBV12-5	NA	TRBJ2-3	CASGLVRGVTQYF	TGTGCTAGTGGTTTGGTAAGGGGGGTGACGCAGTATTTT
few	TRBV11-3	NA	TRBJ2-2	CASSALRPGELFF	TGTGCCAGCAGCGCCCTCCGCCCCGGGGAGCTGTTTTTT
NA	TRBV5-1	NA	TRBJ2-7	CASRLEGGSYEQYF	TGCGCCAGCAGATTGGAGGGAGGTAGCTACGAGCAGTACTTC
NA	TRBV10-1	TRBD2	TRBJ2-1	CASSLIRTSGGPINEQFF	TGCGCCAGCAGCTTAATCAGGACTAGCGGGGGGCCAATCAATGAGCAGTTCTTC
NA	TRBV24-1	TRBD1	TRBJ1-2	CATNGTGGGIGFDGYTF	TGTGCCACCAATGGGACAGGGGGCGGGATTGGTTTCGATGGCTACACCTTC
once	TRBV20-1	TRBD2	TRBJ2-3	CSAEPVSGGPRDTQYF	TGCAGTGCTGAGCCCGTGTCGGGGGGGCCGCGAGATACGCAGTATTTT
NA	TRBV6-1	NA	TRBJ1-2	CASSAGPYYGYTF	TGTGCCAGCAGCGCGGGACCGTACTATGGCTACACCTTC
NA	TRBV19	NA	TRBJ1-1	CASSGTTGIKAFF	TGTGCCAGTAGCGGTACCACAGGGATTAAAGCTTTCTTT
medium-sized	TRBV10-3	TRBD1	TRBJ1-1	CAIRLRTGSMNTEAFF	TGTGCCATCAGACTCCGGACAGGGAGCATGAACACTGAAGCTTTCTTT
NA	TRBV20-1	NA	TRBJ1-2	CSARDLATTGGYGYTF	TGCAGTGCTAGAGATCTAGCGACAACTGGCGGCTACGGCTACACCTTC
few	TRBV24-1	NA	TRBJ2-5	CATRASLGETQYF	TGTGCCACCAGGGCTAGCTTGGGGGAGACCCAGTACTTC
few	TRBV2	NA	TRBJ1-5	CASSLDRDGNQPQHF	TGTGCCAGCAGTCTTGACCGGGACGGGAATCAGCCCCAGCATTTT
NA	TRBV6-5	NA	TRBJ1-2	CASSYPDLANYGYTF	TGTGCCAGCAGTTACCCGGACCTAGCTAACTATGGCTACACCTTC
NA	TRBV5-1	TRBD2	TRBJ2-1	CASSLPPSGGHNEQFF	TGCGCCAGCAGCTTGCCTCCTAGCGGGGGCCACAATGAGCAGTTCTTC
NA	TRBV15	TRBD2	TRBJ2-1	CATSRDFSGGSYNEQFF	TGTGCCACCAGCAGAGATTTTAGCGGGGGCTCCTACAATGAGCAGTTCTTC
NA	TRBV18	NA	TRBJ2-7	CASSAGAPLYEQYF	TGTGCCAGCTCAGCCGGCGCCCCACTTTACGAGCAGTACTTC
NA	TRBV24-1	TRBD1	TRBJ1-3	CATSDLVRTGSGNTIYF	TGTGCCACCAGTGATTTGGTTCGGACAGGGTCTGGAAACACCATATATTTT
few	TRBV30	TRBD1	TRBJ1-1	CACTLLTGGANTEAFF	TGTGCCTGTACGCTATTGACAGGGGGCGCGAACACTGAAGCTTTCTTT
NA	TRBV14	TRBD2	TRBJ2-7	CASSQDTGSGGRYPYEQYF	TGTGCCAGCAGCCAAGATACGGGTAGCGGGGGCCGCTACCCCTACGAGCAGTACTTC
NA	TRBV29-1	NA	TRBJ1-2	CSVDKSGGDYGYTF	TGCAGCGTTGATAAGTCGGGCGGGGACTATGGCTACACCTTC
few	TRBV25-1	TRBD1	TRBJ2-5	CASSEYRGQGIQETQYF	TGTGCCAGCAGTGAATATAGGGGACAGGGAATTCAAGAGACCCAGTACTTC
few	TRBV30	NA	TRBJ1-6	CAWSTTGSGSPLHF	TGTGCCTGGAGCACTACAGGGAGTGGTTCACCCCTCCACTTT